This TCR beta chain was captured in a study of shared clonotypes between healthy human individuals. Study observations and caveats: An expected dependence of interdonor clonotype sharing on sequencing depth was noted.

Sequencing was performed with immunoSEQ multiplex PCR; in TCRdb, only in-frame clones are kept and a portion is missing. The data contain roughly 810,000 clones, roughly 96% of them singletons. It was CD45RO-negative cells, positively selected for CCR7, that made up naive CD8 cells, with terminally differentiated effector memory CD45RA+ cells excluded. Regarding this clone: Its antigen is currently unknown.

The CDR3 covers 18 residues. The germline V gene has CDR1 LGHNA and CDR2 YSLEER. V shed 1 base, J shed 3 bases, and the junction held 11 bases outside the gene matches. Input material: naive CD8+ T cells sorted from blood. The chain joins TRBV4-3 to TRBJ1-4; TRBD1 agrees at 7 bases. This clonotype was sampled from a man between 25 and 39 years old in good health. The chain's CDR3 is CASSQGSGRGRSNEKLFF. CDR3 DNA sequence: TGCGCCAGCAGCCAAGGCTCAGGCAGGGGGAGGTCTAATGAAAAACTGTTTTTT.